The 21 T cell receptor beta chains below come from one sample, sequenced in a study of T cells in Graves' hyperthyroidism and ophthalmopathy. RNA transcripts provided the source from which TCR beta CDR3 regions were amplified. During a first-round RT-PCR of the TCR CDR3, the HTBI primer set was used. TCRdb processed the multiplex PCR reads anew with MiXCR; each CDR3 protein has one entry. The data contain approximately 480,000 distinct CDR3 sequences, around 20% of them singletons. The source material was blood. These receptors came from a man between 18 and 35 years old with Graves' hyperthyroidism.

This clonotype occurred a few times. The chain uses TRBV7-9 and TRBJ1-5, with D uncertain. Germline CDR1 reads SEHNR; CDR2 reads FQNEAQ (reference sequence). The CDR3 has 8 residues. Between the trimmed V and J ends, which lost 5 bases and 12 bases, there was a span of 2 bases. The CDR3 is CASSVQHF. As DNA, the CDR3 is TGTGCCAGCAGCGTCCAGCATTTT.

Many counts were recorded for this clonotype. The genes are TRBV5-6 and TRBJ1-1, with TRBD1 as a possible D gene (5 bases). Between the trimmed V and J ends, which lost 4 bases and 5 bases, there was a span of 15 bases. The CDR3 is made up of 14 amino acids. CDR1 is SGHDT, CDR2 YYEEEE, per germline. The CDR3 is CASSLIDSRTEAFF. The CDR3 DNA reads as TGTGCCAGCAGCCTGATCGACAGTAGGACTGAAGCTTTCTTT.

In this sample, this clonotype turned up many times. J is TRBJ1-3 and V is TRBV9, with D possibly being TRBD1 (5 bases). The CDR3 consists of 17 residues. V was cut by 0 bases and J by 0 bases, with 13 bases left in between. Germline values: CDR1 SGDLS, CDR2 YYNGEE. The CDR3 DNA is TGTGCCAGCAGCGTAGCTATGGGGCCTTCCTCTGGAAACACCATATATTTT. This codes for CASSVAMGPSSGNTIYF.

This clonotype was seen repeatedly, ten times or more. The J gene is TRBJ1-2, the V gene TRBV19, with a possible D match to TRBD1 (5 bases). This CDR3 region has 14 residues. Trimming took 6 bases from V and 6 from J, leaving 17 bases between them. CDR1 and CDR2 from the germline V gene are LNHDA and SQIVND (reference sequence). The CDR3 nucleotides are TGTGCCAGTAGGAAGAGGGGTGAGACTCATGGCTACACCTTC. Its protein is CASRKRGETHGYTF. Based on the CDR3 plus reference TRBV19 and TRBJ1-2, the full variable domain is DGGITQSPKYLFRKEGQNVTLSCEQNLNHDAMYWYRQDPGQGLRLIYYSQIVNDFQKGDIAEGYSVSREKKESFPLTVTSAQKNPTAFYLCASRKRGETHGYTFGSGTRLTVV.

This clonotype was counted many times. The chain uses TRBV12-3 or TRBV12-4 and TRBJ2-7; perhaps TRBD2 as D (6 bases). CDR3 length: 14 amino acids. Trimming took 6 bases from V and 2 from J, leaving 14 bases between them. The CDR3 nucleotides read TGTGCCAGCAGCCCTCTGCGGGGAACCTACGAGCAGTACTTC. This gives the protein CASSPLRGTYEQYF.

This clonotype has only a few counts. V is TRBV19 and J is TRBJ1-5; D is possibly TRBD1 (5 bases). The CDR3 contains 16 residues. Germline V CDR1 and CDR2: LNHDA, SQIVND (reference sequence). V lost 5 bases, J lost 0 bases, and 14 bases lay in between. The CDR3 sequence: CASSSSRDPSNQPQHF. CDR3 coding DNA: TGTGCCAGTAGTTCTTCAAGGGACCCTAGCAATCAGCCCCAGCATTTT.

This sequence joins TRBV18 and TRBJ2-2, with no clear D. Trimming cost V 0 bases and J 4 bases, with 6 bases left between them. The CDR3 runs 14 residues. The germline gives CDR1 KGHSH, CDR2 LQKENI. Here the CDR3 DNA reads TGTGCCAGCTCACCACCAGGACGCACCGGGGAGCTGTTTTTT. As protein: CASSPPGRTGELFF.

This clonotype was observed a few times. CDR3 in amino acids: CASSNLQGASYGYTF. DNA of the CDR3: TGTGCCAGCAGCAACCTACAGGGGGCGAGCTATGGCTACACCTTC. J is TRBJ1-2 and V is TRBV7-8, with 9 bases identical to TRBD1. Per germline, CDR1 SGHVS and CDR2 FQNEAQ. Germline trimming cut 5 bases from V and 4 bases from J; bases unmatched to any gene: 8. This CDR3 is built from 15 residues.

This clonotype appeared many times. This chain joins TRBV9 and TRBJ1-2, with D perhaps matching TRBD1 (6 bases). There are 14 residues in the CDR3. V was trimmed by 4 bases and J by 4 bases, leaving 14 bases between them. In germline, CDR1 is SGDLS, CDR2 YYNGEE. The DNA of the CDR3 is TGTGCCAGCAGCCCACCCGGACAGCTCTATGGCTACACCTTC. The encoded protein is CASSPPGQLYGYTF. Together with reference TRBV9 and TRBJ1-2, the CDR3 gives the full variable domain: DSGVTQTPKHLITATGQRVTLRCSPRSGDLSVYWYQQSLDQGLQFLIQYYNGEERAKGNILERFSAQQFPDLHSELNLSSLELGDSALYFCASSPPGQLYGYTFGSGTRLTVV.

This clonotype was counted many times. The chain links TRBV6-5 to TRBJ1-2; D gene ambiguous. Germline V CDR1 and CDR2: MNHEY, SVGAGI. The V and J ends lost 6 bases and 1 base respectively, with 9 bases between them. CDR3 length: 13 residues. CDR3 nucleotide sequence: TGTGCCAGCAGCGGTACCGATAACTATGGCTACACCTTC. It is translated as CASSGTDNYGYTF.

Remarks on this clonotype: One end of the junction is discordant with germline, which a read error may explain. This chain uses TRBV5-1 with TRBJ1-1, with D unresolved. CDR1 and CDR2 from the germline V gene are SGHRS and YFSETQ. This CDR3 has 17 residues. CDR3 nucleotides: TGCGCCTGCAGCTTGTCCGAATCCGGGGTGGTTTATACTGAAGCTTTCTTT. Translation: CACSLSESGVVYTEAFF.

This clonotype was seen more than once but under ten times. The chain carries TRBV10-3 and TRBJ2-2; D possibly corresponds to TRBD1 (7 bases). V gave up 8 bases and J gave up 7 bases, with 20 bases separating them. Germline V lookup: CDR1 ENHRY, CDR2 SYGVKD. The CDR3 spans 15 residues. CDR3 amino acids: CAIGGTDPAGGELFF. The DNA of the CDR3 is TGTGCCATCGGGGGGACAGACCCGGCGGGCGGGGAGCTGTTTTTT.

The chain is built from TRBV4-1 and TRBJ1-2; TRBD1 matches 10 bases. Germline V gene data show CDR1 as MGHRA and CDR2 as YSYEKL. The CDR3 consists of 14 residues. The V and J ends lost 3 bases and 3 bases, in that order; junction bases with no gene match: 1. The CDR3 bases are TGCGCCAGCAGCCAGGACAGGGGGGACTATGGCTACACCTTC. Its protein is CASSQDRGDYGYTF.

This clonotype was counted many times. The chain has TRBV7-8 and TRBJ2-7, with TRBD1 identical over 8 bases. The CDR3 length is 16 residues. J lost 5 bases, V lost 5 bases, and 14 bases had no gene match. From germline, CDR1 is SGHVS and CDR2 FQNEAQ. The CDR3 sequence is CASSRQRTGRHHEQYF. The CDR3 nucleotides read TGTGCCAGCAGCCGACAGCGGACAGGGAGACATCACGAGCAGTACTTC. Variable domain in full (rest from reference TRBV7-8 and TRBJ2-7): GAGVSQSPRYKVAKRGQDVALRCDPISGHVSLFWYQQALGQGPEFLTYFQNEAQLDKSGLPSDRFFAERPEGSVSTLKIQRTQQEDSAVYLCASSRQRTGRHHEQYFGPGTRLTVT.

The chain employs TRBV2 and TRBJ2-7; TRBD2 is a possible D gene (6 bases). The CDR3 sequence is 16 residues long. CDR1 is SNHLY and CDR2 is FYNNEI in the germline V gene. V lost 4 bases, J lost 7 bases, and 23 bases lay in between. DNA for the CDR3: TGTGCCAGCAGTGGTAGTAGCGGCAGAGCCTTGAGGGAGCAGTACTTC. Translating it yields CASSGSSGRALREQYF.

For this clonotype: A much more abundant neighbour one base away suggests this may be a read error. J is TRBJ2-7 and V is TRBV28, with 7 bases aligning to TRBD2. Germline V gene lookup returns CDR1 MDHEN and CDR2 SYDVKM. This CDR3 spans 17 amino acids. V gave up 5 bases and J gave up 6 bases; unmatched junction bases: 19. CDR3: CASSHHRRDYHRGEQYF. The DNA of the CDR3 is TGTGCCAGCAGTCATCATCGCCGGGACTATCATAGGGGCGAGCAGTACTTC.

This clonotype was detected ten times or more. V is TRBV24-1 and J is TRBJ2-7; D gene uncertain. V shed 3 bases and J shed 6 bases, with 26 bases lying between them. Germline-derived CDR1 and CDR2 are KGHDR and SFDVKD. The CDR3 contains 18 residues. The chain's CDR3 is CATSDKGGGTTLICEQYF. CDR3 bases: TGTGCCACCAGTGATAAAGGTGGCGGCACTACCTTAATCTGCGAGCAGTACTTC.

The chain couples TRBV20-1 to TRBJ1-2; TRBD1 aligns across 7 bases. CDR1 and CDR2 (germline): DFQATT, SNEGSKA (reference sequence). The CDR3 has 14 residues. J was trimmed by 6 bases and V by 0 bases; bases with no gene match: 7. The CDR3 sequence: CSARDETGKDGYTF. For the CDR3, the DNA is TGCAGTGCTAGAGACGAGACAGGGAAGGATGGCTACACCTTC.

The chain employs TRBV20-1 and TRBJ2-7; tentative D call: TRBD2 (5 bases). CDR1 is DFQATT and CDR2 is SNEGSKA in the germline V gene (reference sequence). The CDR3 loop spans 12 amino acids. V was trimmed by 0 bases and J by 3 bases, leaving 6 bases between them. CDR3 DNA sequence: TGCAGTGCTAGAGAACGGGGCTACGAGCAGTACTTC. This translates into CSARERGYEQYF.

This clonotype was detected ten times or more. The chain recombines TRBV6-5 with TRBJ1-1; 8 bases are a match to TRBD1. The CDR3 sequence is 15 residues long. CDR1 is MNHEY, CDR2 SVGAGI, per germline. V lost 5 bases to trimming and J lost 1 base; unmatched junction nucleotides: 6. The DNA for the CDR3 is TGTGCCAGCAGTAACACAGGGGGACGGAACACTGAAGCTTTCTTT. It translates to CASSNTGGRNTEAFF.

The genes are TRBV6-1 and TRBJ2-2; TRBD1 agrees at 8 bases. The CDR3 runs to 15 residues. V gave up 6 bases and J gave up 6 bases; unmatched junction bases: 9. CDR1 is MNHNS, CDR2 SASEGT, per germline. The CDR3 spells CASRGGQGDAGELFF. The DNA of the CDR3 is TGTGCCAGCAGGGGCGGACAGGGCGACGCCGGGGAGCTGTTTTTT.